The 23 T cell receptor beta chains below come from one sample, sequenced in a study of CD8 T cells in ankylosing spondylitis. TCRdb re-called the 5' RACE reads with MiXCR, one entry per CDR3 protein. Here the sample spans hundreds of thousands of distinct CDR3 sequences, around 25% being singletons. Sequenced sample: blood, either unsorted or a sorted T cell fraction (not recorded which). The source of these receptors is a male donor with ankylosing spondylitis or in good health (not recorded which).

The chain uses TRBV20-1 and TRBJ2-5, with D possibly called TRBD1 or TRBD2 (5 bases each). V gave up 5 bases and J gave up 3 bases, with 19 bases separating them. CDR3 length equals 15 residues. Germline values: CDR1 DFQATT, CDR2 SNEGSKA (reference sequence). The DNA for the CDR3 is TGCAGTGCTGAGGGGACCTGGGGATTCAAAGAGACCCAGTACTTC. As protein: CSAEGTWGFKETQYF.

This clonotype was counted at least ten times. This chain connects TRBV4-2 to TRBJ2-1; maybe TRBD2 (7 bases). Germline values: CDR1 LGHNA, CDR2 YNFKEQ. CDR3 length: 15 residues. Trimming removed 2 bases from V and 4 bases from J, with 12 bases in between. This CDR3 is CASSQLGGGYNEQFF. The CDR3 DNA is TGTGCCAGCAGCCAATTAGGGGGGGGGTACAATGAGCAGTTCTTC.

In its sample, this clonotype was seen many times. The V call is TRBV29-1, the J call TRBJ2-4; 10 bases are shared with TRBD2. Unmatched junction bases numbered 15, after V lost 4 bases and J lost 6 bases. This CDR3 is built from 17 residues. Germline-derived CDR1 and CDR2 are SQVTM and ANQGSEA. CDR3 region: CSVGIGTSVLPGNIQYF. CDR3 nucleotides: TGCAGCGTTGGTATAGGGACTAGCGTACTCCCGGGAAACATTCAGTACTTC.

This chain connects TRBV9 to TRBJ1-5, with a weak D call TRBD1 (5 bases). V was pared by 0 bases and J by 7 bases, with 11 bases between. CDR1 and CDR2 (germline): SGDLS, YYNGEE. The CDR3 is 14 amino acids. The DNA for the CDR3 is TGTGCCAGCAGCGTAGCAGGGAGCGGACAGCCCCAGCATTTT. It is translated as CASSVAGSGQPQHF.

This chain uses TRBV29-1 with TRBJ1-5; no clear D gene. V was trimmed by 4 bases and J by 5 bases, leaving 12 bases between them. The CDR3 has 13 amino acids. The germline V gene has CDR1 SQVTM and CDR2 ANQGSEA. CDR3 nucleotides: TGCAGCGTTGTTTCGGGATGGGATCAGCCCCAGCATTTT. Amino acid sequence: CSVVSGWDQPQHF.

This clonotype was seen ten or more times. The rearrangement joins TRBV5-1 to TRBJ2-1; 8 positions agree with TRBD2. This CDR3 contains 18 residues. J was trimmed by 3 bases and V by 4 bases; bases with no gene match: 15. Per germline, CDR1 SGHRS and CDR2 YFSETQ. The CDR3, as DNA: TGCGCCAGCAGCACCTGGGGCGGGCTAGCGGGCAACTACAATGAGCAGTTCTTC. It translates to CASSTWGGLAGNYNEQFF.

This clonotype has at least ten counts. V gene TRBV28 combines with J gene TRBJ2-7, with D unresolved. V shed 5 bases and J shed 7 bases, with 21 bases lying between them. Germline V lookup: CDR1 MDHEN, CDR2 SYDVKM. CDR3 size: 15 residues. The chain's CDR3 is CASSVFRAPLREQYF. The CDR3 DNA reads TGTGCCAGCAGTGTGTTCCGGGCCCCTCTGAGGGAGCAGTACTTC. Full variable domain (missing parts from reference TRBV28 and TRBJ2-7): DVKVTQSSRYLVKRTGEKVFLECVQDMDHENMFWYRQDPGLGLRLIYFSYDVKMKEKGDIPEGYSVSREKKERFSLILESASTNQTSMYLCASSVFRAPLREQYFGPGTRLTVT.

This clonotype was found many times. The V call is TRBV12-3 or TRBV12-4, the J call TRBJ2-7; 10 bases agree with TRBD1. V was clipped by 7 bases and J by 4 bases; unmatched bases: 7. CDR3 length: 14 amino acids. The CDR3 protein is CASTGTGELYEQYF. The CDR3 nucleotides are TGTGCCAGCACCGGGACAGGGGAGCTTTACGAGCAGTACTTC.

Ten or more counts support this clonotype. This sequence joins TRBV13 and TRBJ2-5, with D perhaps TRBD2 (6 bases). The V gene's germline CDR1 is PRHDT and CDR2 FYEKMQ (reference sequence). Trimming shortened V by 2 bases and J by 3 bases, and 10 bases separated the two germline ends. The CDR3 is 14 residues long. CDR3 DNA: TGTGCCAGCAGCTTAAGGGACTTCGAAGAGACCCAGTACTTC. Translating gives CASSLRDFEETQYF. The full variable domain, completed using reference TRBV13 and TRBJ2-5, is AAGVIQSPRHLIKEKRETATLKCYPIPRHDTVYWYQQGPGQDPQFLISFYEKMQSDKGSIPDRFSAQQFSDYHSELNMSSLELGDSALYFCASSLRDFEETQYFGPGTRLLVL.

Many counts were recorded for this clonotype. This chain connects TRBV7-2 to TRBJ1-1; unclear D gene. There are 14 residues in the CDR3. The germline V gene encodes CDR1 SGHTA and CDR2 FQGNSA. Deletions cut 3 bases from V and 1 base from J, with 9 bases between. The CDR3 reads CASSLATGNTEAFF. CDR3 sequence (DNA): TGTGCCAGCAGCTTGGCCACCGGGAACACTGAAGCTTTCTTT.

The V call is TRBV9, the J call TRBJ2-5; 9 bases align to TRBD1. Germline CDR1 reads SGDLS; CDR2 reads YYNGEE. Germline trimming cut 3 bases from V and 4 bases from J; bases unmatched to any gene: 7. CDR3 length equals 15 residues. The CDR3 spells CASSGGQGQGETQYF. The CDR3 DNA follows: TGTGCCAGCAGCGGGGGACAGGGTCAGGGAGAGACCCAGTACTTC.

The CDR3 nucleotides are TGTGCCAGCAGTACAGGGGTTAGCAATCAGCCCCAGCATTTT. Translated: CASSTGVSNQPQHF. The chain links TRBV6-1 to TRBJ1-5; 7 bases are shared with TRBD1. CDR3 length equals 14 residues. Unmatched junction bases numbered 1, after V lost 5 bases and J lost 0 bases. In germline, CDR1 is MNHNS, CDR2 SASEGT.

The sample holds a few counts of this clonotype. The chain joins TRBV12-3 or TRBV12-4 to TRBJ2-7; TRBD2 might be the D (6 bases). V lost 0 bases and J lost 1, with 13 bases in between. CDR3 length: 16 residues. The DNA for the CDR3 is TGTGCCAGCAGTTTAGCGCCGGCTAGCGTATCCTACGAGCAGTACTTC. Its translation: CASSLAPASVSYEQYF.

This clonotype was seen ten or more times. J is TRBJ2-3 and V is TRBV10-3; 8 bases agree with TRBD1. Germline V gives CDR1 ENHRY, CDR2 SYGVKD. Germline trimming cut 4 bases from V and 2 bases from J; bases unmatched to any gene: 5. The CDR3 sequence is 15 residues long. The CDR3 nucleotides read TGTGCCATCAGTGCCAACAGGGGGGTCACAGATACGCAGTATTTT. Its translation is CAISANRGVTDTQYF.

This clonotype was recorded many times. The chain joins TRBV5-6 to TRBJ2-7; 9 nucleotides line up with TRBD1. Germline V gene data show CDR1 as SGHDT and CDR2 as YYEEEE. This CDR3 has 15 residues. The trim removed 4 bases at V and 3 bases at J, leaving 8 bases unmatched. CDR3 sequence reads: CASSRMGQGGYEQYF. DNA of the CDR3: TGTGCCAGCAGCCGGATGGGACAGGGAGGCTACGAGCAGTACTTC.

In nucleotides, the CDR3 is TGTGCCATCAGTGAGTCGGTCGGTCGGCAGCCCCAGCATTTT. Its protein product is CAISESVGRQPQHF. This chain connects TRBV10-3 to TRBJ1-5; D is ambiguous. Germline-derived CDR1 and CDR2 are ENHRY and SYGVKD. CDR3 length: 14 residues. Trimming pared 0 bases from V and 7 bases from J, leaving 10 bases between.

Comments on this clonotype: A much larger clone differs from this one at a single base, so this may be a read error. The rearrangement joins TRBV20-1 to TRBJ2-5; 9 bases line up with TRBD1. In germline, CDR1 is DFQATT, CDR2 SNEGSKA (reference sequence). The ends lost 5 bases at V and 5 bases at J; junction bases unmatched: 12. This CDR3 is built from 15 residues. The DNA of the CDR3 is TGCAGTGCTGAAGGGGAACAGGGGGCTGGGGAGACCCAGTACTTC. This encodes CSAEGEQGAGETQYF.

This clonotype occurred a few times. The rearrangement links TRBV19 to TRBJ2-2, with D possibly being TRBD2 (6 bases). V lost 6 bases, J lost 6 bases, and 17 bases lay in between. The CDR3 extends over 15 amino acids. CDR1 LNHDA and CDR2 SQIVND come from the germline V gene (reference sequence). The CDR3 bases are TGTGCCAGTAGACTTACCGGGAGCCATTCCGGGGAGCTGTTTTTT. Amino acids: CASRLTGSHSGELFF.

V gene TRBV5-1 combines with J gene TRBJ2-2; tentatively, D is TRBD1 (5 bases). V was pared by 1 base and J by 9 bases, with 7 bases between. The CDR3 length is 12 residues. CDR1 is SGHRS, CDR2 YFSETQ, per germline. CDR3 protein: CASSLTGRELFF. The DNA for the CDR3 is TGCGCCAGCAGCTTGACAGGCCGGGAGCTGTTTTTT.

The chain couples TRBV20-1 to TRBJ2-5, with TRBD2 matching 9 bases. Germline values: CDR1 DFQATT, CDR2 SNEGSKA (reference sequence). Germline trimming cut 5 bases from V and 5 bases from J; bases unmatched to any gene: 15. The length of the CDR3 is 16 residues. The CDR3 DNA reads TGCAGTGCTCCGACTAGCGGAAAGACCCAGAGCGAGACCCAGTACTTC. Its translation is CSAPTSGKTQSETQYF.

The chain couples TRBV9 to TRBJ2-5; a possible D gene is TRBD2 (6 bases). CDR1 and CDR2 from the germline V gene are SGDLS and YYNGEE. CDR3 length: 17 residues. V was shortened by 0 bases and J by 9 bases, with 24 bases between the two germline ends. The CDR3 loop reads CASSVGFGGRGTEAQYF. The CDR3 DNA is TGTGCCAGCAGCGTAGGTTTTGGAGGTCGGGGGACGGAGGCCCAGTACTTC.

The CDR3 nucleotides read TGCGCCAGCAGCTCTGCCTCACGGGACACTGAAGCTTTCTTT. Its translation: CASSSASRDTEAFF. The chain is built from TRBV5-1 and TRBJ1-1; D is uncertain. Germline CDR1 and CDR2: SGHRS and YFSETQ. The CDR3 is 14 residues long. V was pared by 3 bases and J by 3 bases, with 12 bases between.

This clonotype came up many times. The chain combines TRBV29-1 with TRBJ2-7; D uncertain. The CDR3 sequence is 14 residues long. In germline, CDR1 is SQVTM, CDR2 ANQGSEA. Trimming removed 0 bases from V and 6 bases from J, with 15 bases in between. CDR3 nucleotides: TGCAGCGTTGAAGATATAGGTAGGCGGCGCGAGCAGTACTTC. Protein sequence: CSVEDIGRRREQYF.